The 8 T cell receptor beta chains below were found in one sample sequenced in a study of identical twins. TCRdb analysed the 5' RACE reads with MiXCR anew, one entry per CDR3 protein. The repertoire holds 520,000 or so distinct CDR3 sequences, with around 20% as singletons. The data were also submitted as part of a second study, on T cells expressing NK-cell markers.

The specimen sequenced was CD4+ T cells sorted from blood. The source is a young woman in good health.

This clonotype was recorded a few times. The CDR3 is CASSFAYRASGLYEQYF. For the CDR3, the DNA is TGTGCCAGCAGCTTCGCGTACCGGGCTAGCGGCCTCTACGAGCAGTACTTC. The gene calls are TRBV7-2 and TRBJ2-7, with 7 bases fitting TRBD2. The CDR3 loop spans 17 amino acids. V was clipped by 3 bases and J by 3 bases; unmatched bases: 14. Per the germline V gene, CDR1 is SGHTA and CDR2 is FQGNSA.

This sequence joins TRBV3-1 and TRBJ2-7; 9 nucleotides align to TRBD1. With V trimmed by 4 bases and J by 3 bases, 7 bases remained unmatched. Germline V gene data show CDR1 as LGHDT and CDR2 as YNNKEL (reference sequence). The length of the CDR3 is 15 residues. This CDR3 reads CASSRQGGRFYEQYF. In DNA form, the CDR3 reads TGTGCCAGCAGCCGACAGGGGGGCCGATTCTACGAGCAGTACTTC.

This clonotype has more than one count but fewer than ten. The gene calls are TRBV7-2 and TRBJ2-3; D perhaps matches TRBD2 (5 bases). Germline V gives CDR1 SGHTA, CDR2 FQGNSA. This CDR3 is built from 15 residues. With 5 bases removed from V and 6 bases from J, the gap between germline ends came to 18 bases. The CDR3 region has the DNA TGTGCCAGCAGCCCCTGGACTCCCTCCTCGGATACGCAGTATTTT. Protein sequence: CASSPWTPSSDTQYF.

CDR3 loop: CASSLRTGYNYGYTF. The CDR3 DNA sequence: TGCGCCAGCAGCTTAAGGACAGGATATAACTATGGCTACACCTTC. V and J are TRBV5-1 and TRBJ1-2, with 7 nucleotides matching TRBD1. The CDR3 totals 15 residues. The germline V gene encodes CDR1 SGHRS and CDR2 YFSETQ. After removal of 2 bases from V and 1 base from J, the junction contained 5 bases not matched to a gene.

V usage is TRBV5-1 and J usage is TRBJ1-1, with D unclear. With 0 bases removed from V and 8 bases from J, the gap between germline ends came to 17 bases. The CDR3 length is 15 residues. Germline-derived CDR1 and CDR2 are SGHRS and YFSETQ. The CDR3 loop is CASSLERSPPLEAFF. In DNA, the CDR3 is TGCGCCAGCAGCTTGGAGCGGAGCCCTCCGTTAGAAGCTTTCTTT.

The CDR3 is CASSFTGAGVVNNEQFF. DNA of the CDR3: TGCGCCAGCAGCTTCACAGGGGCGGGGGTAGTAAACAATGAGCAGTTCTTC. The chain employs TRBV5-1 and TRBJ2-1, with D perhaps TRBD1 or TRBD2 (7 bases each). CDR3 length: 17 amino acids. V dropped 2 bases and J dropped 5 bases, with 20 bases sitting between them. Germline assignment: CDR1 SGHRS and CDR2 YFSETQ. The variable domain in full, with the rest retrieved from reference TRBV5-1 and TRBJ2-1, is KAGVTQTPRYLIKTRGQQVTLSCSPISGHRSVSWYQQTPGQGLQFLFEYFSETQRNKGNFPGRFSGRQFSNSRSEMNVSTLELGDSALYLCASSFTGAGVVNNEQFFGPGTRLTVL.

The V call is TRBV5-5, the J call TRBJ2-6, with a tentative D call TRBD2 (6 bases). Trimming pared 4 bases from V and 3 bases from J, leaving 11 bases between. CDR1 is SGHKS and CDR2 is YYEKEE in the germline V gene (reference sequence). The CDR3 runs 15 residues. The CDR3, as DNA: TGTGCCAGCAGCCGTCCGGGGGATGGGGCCAACGTCCTGACTTTC. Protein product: CASSRPGDGANVLTF.

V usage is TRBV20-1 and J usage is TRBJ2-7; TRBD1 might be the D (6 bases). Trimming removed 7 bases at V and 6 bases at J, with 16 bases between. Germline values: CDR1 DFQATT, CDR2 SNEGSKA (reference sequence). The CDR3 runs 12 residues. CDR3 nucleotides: TGCAGTGGGGGGCCGATAGGGCTCGAGCAGTACTTC. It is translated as CSGGPIGLEQYF.